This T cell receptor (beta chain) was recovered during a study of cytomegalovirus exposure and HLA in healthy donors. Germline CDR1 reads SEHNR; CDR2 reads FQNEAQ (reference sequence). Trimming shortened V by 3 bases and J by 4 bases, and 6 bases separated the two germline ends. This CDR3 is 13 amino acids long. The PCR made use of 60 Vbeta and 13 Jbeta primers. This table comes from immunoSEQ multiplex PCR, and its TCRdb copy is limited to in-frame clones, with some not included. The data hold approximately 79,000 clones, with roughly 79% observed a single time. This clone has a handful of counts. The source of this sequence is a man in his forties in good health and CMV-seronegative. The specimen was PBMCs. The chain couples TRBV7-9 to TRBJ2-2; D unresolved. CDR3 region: CASSFEATGELFF. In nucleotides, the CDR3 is TGTGCCAGCAGCTTCGAAGCCACCGGGGAGCTGTTTTTT. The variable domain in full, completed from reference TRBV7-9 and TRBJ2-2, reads DTGVSQNPRHKITKRGQNVTFRCDPISEHNRLYWYRQTLGQGPEFLTYFQNEAQLEKSRLLSDRFSAERPKGSFSTLEIQRTEQGDSAMYLCASSFEATGELFFGEGSRLTVL.